One and the same sample provided the 24 T cell receptor beta chains below, sequenced in a study of control samples from healthy donors and cancer patients. Sequencing used immunoSEQ multiplex PCR; TCRdb keeps in-frame clones, though not all of them. The profile shows 250,000 to 300,000 clones, about 80% of them singletons. The sample was PBMCs. Receptors were obtained from an older woman with lung cancer.

This clone was detected only once. This chain joins TRBV5-1 and TRBJ1-1, with a weak D call TRBD1 (6 bases). CDR1 is SGHRS and CDR2 is YFSETQ in the germline V gene. V gave up 4 bases and J gave up 4 bases, with 17 bases separating them. The CDR3 extends over 15 amino acids. The CDR3 coding sequence is TGCGCCAGCAGCAGATCAGGGGAAATGAGCACTGAAGCTTTCTTT. This sequence encodes CASSRSGEMSTEAFF.

The rearrangement uses TRBV2 and TRBJ2-2; 7 bases map to TRBD1. The CDR3 totals 15 residues. The trim removed 4 bases at V and 0 bases at J, leaving 2 bases unmatched. Germline V gene data show CDR1 as SNHLY and CDR2 as FYNNEI. The CDR3 loop reads CASSGQGSNTGELFF. Here the CDR3 DNA reads TGTGCCAGCAGTGGACAGGGATCGAACACCGGGGAGCTGTTTTTT.

This chain connects TRBV11-3 to TRBJ1-5; a possible D gene is TRBD1 (5 bases). Germline CDR1 SGHNT, CDR2 YENEEA. The CDR3 runs to 17 residues. The germline V and J ends were trimmed by 4 bases and 4 bases, with 20 bases remaining between them. This chain's CDR3 is CASSWRGGGFGNQPQHF. The CDR3 DNA sequence: TGTGCCAGCAGCTGGCGGGGTGGGGGATTTGGGAATCAGCCCCAGCATTTT. Filled out from reference TRBV11-3 and TRBJ1-5, the complete variable domain reads EAGVVQSPRYKIIEKKQPVAFWCNPISGHNTLYWYLQNLGQGPELLIRYENEEAVDDSQLPKDRFSAERLKGVDSTLKIQPAELGDSAVYLCASSWRGGGFGNQPQHFGDGTRLSIL.

The chain employs TRBV3-1 (or the pseudogene TRBV3-2) and TRBJ1-4, with 7 bases aligning to TRBD1. This CDR3 has 15 amino acids. The germline gives CDR1 LGHDT, CDR2 YNNKEL (reference sequence). V lost 4 bases and J lost 4; bases outside the gene matches: 6. The CDR3, as DNA: TGTGCCAGCAGCCTAAATCGGGACAGTAATGAAAAACTGTTTTTT. Its protein is CASSLNRDSNEKLFF.

This chain joins TRBV5-4 and TRBJ1-1; D unresolved. The CDR3 loop spans 14 amino acids. Germline V lookup: CDR1 SGHNT, CDR2 YYREEE (reference sequence). V gave up 3 bases and J gave up 4 bases, with 13 bases separating them. This chain's CDR3 is CASSSGLTPTEAFF. The CDR3 coding sequence is TGTGCCAGCAGCTCGGGCCTTACCCCCACTGAAGCTTTCTTT.

This clone was seen a few times. The J gene is TRBJ1-5, the V gene TRBV27; 9 positions agree with TRBD1. The CDR3 is 15 residues long. J was trimmed by 0 bases and V by 6 bases; bases with no gene match: 3. Germline CDR1 is MNHEY and CDR2 is SMNVEV (reference sequence). The CDR3 coding sequence is TGTGCCAGCAGCTGGGGACAGGGTAGCAATCAGCCCCAGCATTTT. Translated, it gives CASSWGQGSNQPQHF.

This chain joins TRBV12-3 or TRBV12-4 and TRBJ1-5; TRBD1 might be the D (5 bases). V lost 5 bases, J lost 7 bases, and 12 bases lay in between. The CDR3 consists of 13 residues. CDR3 region: CASSRNRNQPQHF. Here the CDR3 DNA reads TGTGCCAGCAGTCGCAACAGGAACCAGCCCCAGCATTTT.

This chain joins TRBV11-2 and TRBJ1-5; possible D gene TRBD1, 5 bases. The CDR3 consists of 14 residues. The V end lost 7 bases, the J end lost 5 bases, and 15 bases lay between the germline ends. The germline CDR1 and CDR2 sequences are SGHAT and FQNNGV. CDR3 residues: CASKEAGKDQPQHF. In nucleotides, the CDR3 is TGTGCCAGCAAGGAGGCAGGGAAGGATCAGCCCCAGCATTTT.

This rearrangement joins TRBV11-2 to TRBJ1-2, with D perhaps matching TRBD1 (5 bases). The CDR3 is 15 residues long. The germline gives CDR1 SGHAT, CDR2 FQNNGV. Trimming took 1 base from V and 5 from J, leaving 14 bases between them. The CDR3 nucleotides read TGTGCCAGCAGCTTAGTTAAGGGAAGGGGATATGGCTACACCTTC. It encodes CASSLVKGRGYGYTF.

This clone appeared a single time. V is TRBV19 and J is TRBJ2-1; D is ambiguous. This CDR3 has 15 residues. V shed 0 bases and J shed 5 bases, with 11 bases lying between them. CDR1 is LNHDA, CDR2 SQIVND, per germline (reference sequence). In nucleotides, the CDR3 is TGTGCCAGTAGTATAGATCCAAGCATCGACAATGAGCAGTTCTTC. Protein sequence: CASSIDPSIDNEQFF. The full variable domain, its missing parts supplied by reference TRBV19 and TRBJ2-1, is DGGITQSPKYLFRKEGQNVTLSCEQNLNHDAMYWYRQDPGQGLRLIYYSQIVNDFQKGDIAEGYSVSREKKESFPLTVTSAQKNPTAFYLCASSIDPSIDNEQFFGPGTRLTVL.

This clone was detected a few times. This chain joins TRBV27 and TRBJ2-1; maybe TRBD2 (7 bases). The V end lost 8 bases, the J end lost 9 bases, and 23 bases lay between the germline ends. The CDR3 totals 15 residues. Germline V gives CDR1 MNHEY, CDR2 SMNVEV (reference sequence). The CDR3 nucleotides are TGTGCCAGCTTGCCCCTACGAGGGGGGGAGTCTGAGCAGTTCTTC. Translated, it gives CASLPLRGGESEQFF.

The gene calls are TRBV6-5 and TRBJ2-2, with D possibly matching TRBD1 (5 bases). Germline V gene sequence: CDR1 MNHEY, CDR2 SVGAGI. Deletions cut 6 bases from V and 2 bases from J, with 10 bases between. CDR3 size: 14 residues. CDR3 in amino acids: CASSPRTNTGELFF. CDR3 nucleotide sequence: TGTGCCAGCAGCCCCCGGACAAACACCGGGGAGCTGTTTTTT.

The chain combines TRBV10-1 with TRBJ2-3; unclear D gene. Trimming shortened V by 2 bases and J by 8 bases, and 11 bases separated the two germline ends. This CDR3 contains 13 residues. CDR1 WNHNN and CDR2 SYGVQD come from the germline V gene (reference sequence). The CDR3 DNA follows: TGCGCCAGCAGTGAGGCCGGCGGCGTTACGCAGTATTTT. This translates into CASSEAGGVTQYF.

This chain connects TRBV7-3 to TRBJ2-2, with D unclear. There are 13 residues in the CDR3. Germline V gene sequence: CDR1 SGHTA, CDR2 FQGTGA. V lost 4 bases and J 3 bases, leaving 6 bases between the germline ends. CDR3 sequence (DNA): TGTGCCAGCAGCTCTGTCCACACCGGGGAGCTGTTTTTT. This gives the protein CASSSVHTGELFF.

CDR3 loop: CASSPYLERDQPQHF. DNA for the CDR3: TGTGCCAGCAGCCCATACCTGGAGAGGGATCAGCCCCAGCATTTT. The V and J genes are TRBV9 and TRBJ1-5; D not resolved. CDR3 length: 15 amino acids. Germline assignment: CDR1 SGDLS and CDR2 YYNGEE. Trimming pared 4 bases from V and 5 bases from J, leaving 16 bases between.

CDR3 region: CASSQQGAVPYEQYF. The CDR3 DNA reads as TGCGCCAGCAGCCAACAGGGGGCCGTCCCCTACGAGCAGTACTTC. This chain uses TRBV5-1 with TRBJ2-7; 9 positions agree with TRBD1. This CDR3 is built from 15 residues. The germline V gene encodes CDR1 SGHRS and CDR2 YFSETQ. V was pared by 4 bases and J by 2 bases, with 7 bases of the junction left unmatched.

This clone was observed a few times. V and J are TRBV5-1 and TRBJ1-5; D is unclear. This CDR3 spans 14 amino acids. Germline loops: CDR1 SGHRS, CDR2 YFSETQ. Trimming cost V 0 bases and J 6 bases, with 10 bases left between them. CDR3 protein: CASSLEGTSQPQHF. Here the CDR3 DNA reads TGCGCCAGCAGCTTGGAGGGTACAAGTCAGCCCCAGCATTTT.

This clone appeared a few times. The CDR3, as DNA: TGTGCCACCCTAAGCGGGGGGGGAGGTAGAGAGCAGTTCTTC. Encoded protein: CATLSGGGGREQFF. The rearrangement links TRBV6-6 to TRBJ2-1, with TRBD2 identical over 10 bases. V shed 10 bases and J 10 bases; nucleotides not matched to a gene: 13. CDR3 length: 14 amino acids. Germline CDR1 is MNHNY and CDR2 is SVGAGI (reference sequence).

The rearrangement joins TRBV7-9 to TRBJ2-1, with TRBD2 matching 7 bases. Germline lookup yields CDR1 SEHNR and CDR2 FQNEAQ (reference sequence). Trimming took 6 bases from V and 0 from J; bases not matched to a gene: 5. The CDR3 runs 15 residues. The CDR3 region has the DNA TGTGCCAGCAGAGTAGCGGGCAGCTCCTACAATGAGCAGTTCTTC. It is translated as CASRVAGSSYNEQFF. Based on the CDR3 plus reference TRBV7-9 and TRBJ2-1, the full variable domain is DTGVSQNPRHKITKRGQNVTFRCDPISEHNRLYWYRQTLGQGPEFLTYFQNEAQLEKSRLLSDRFSAERPKGSFSTLEIQRTEQGDSAMYLCASRVAGSSYNEQFFGPGTRLTVL.

The chain is built from TRBV6-5 and TRBJ2-2; possible D gene TRBD1, 5 bases. The V end lost 2 bases, the J end lost 1 base, and 8 bases lay between the germline ends. The germline V gene encodes CDR1 MNHEY and CDR2 SVGAGI. The CDR3 runs 15 residues. CDR3 nucleotide sequence: TGTGCCAGCAGTTACGACAGAAGGAACACCGGGGAGCTGTTTTTT. It specifies CASSYDRRNTGELFF.

The V call is TRBV15, the J call TRBJ1-4; D is possibly TRBD1 (5 bases). The V end lost 1 base, the J end lost 7 bases, and 13 bases lay between the germline ends. Germline values: CDR1 LNHNV, CDR2 YYDKDF (reference sequence). The CDR3 sequence is 15 residues long. The CDR3 spells CATSRGGAEGEKLFF. The CDR3 coding sequence is TGTGCCACCAGCAGAGGAGGGGCAGAGGGTGAAAAACTGTTTTTT.

V gene TRBV7-8 combines with J gene TRBJ1-2; unclear D gene. The CDR3 spans 14 residues. V lost 4 bases and J lost 0, with 9 bases in between. Germline V gene sequence: CDR1 SGHVS, CDR2 FQNEAQ. CDR3 DNA sequence: TGTGCCAGCAGCTCCTCAGCTGCTAACTATGGCTACACCTTC. This codes for CASSSSAANYGYTF.

Only one count was recorded for this clone. The chain carries TRBV5-1 and TRBJ1-3, with no clear D. This CDR3 is 11 amino acids long. V dropped 4 bases and J dropped 4 bases, with 3 bases sitting between them. CDR1 and CDR2 from the germline V gene are SGHRS and YFSETQ. CDR3 DNA: TGCGCCAGCAGCACAGGAAACACCATATATTTT. Its protein is CASSTGNTIYF.

The chain links TRBV5-1 to TRBJ2-7; TRBD1 matches 9 bases. Germline loops: CDR1 SGHRS, CDR2 YFSETQ. The CDR3 is made up of 14 amino acids. V shed 3 bases, J shed 3 bases, and the junction held 4 bases outside the gene matches. The CDR3 loop is CASSSGTGSYEQYF. The CDR3 bases are TGCGCCAGCAGCTCCGGGACAGGGAGCTACGAGCAGTACTTC. The full variable domain, its missing parts supplied by reference TRBV5-1 and TRBJ2-7, is KAGVTQTPRYLIKTRGQQVTLSCSPISGHRSVSWYQQTPGQGLQFLFEYFSETQRNKGNFPGRFSGRQFSNSRSEMNVSTLELGDSALYLCASSSGTGSYEQYFGPGTRLTVT.